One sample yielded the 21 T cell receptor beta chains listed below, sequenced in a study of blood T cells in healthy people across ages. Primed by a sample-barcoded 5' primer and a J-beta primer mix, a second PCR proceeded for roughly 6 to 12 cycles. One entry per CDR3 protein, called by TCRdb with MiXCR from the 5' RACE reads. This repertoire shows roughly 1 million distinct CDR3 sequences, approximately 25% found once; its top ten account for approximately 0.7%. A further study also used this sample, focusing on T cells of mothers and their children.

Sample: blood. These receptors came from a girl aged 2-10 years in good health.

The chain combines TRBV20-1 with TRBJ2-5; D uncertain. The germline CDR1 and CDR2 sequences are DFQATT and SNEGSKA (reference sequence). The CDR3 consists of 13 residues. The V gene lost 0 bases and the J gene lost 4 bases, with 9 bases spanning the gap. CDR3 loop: CSARDWGAETQYF. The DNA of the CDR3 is TGCAGTGCTAGAGATTGGGGTGCAGAGACCCAGTACTTC.

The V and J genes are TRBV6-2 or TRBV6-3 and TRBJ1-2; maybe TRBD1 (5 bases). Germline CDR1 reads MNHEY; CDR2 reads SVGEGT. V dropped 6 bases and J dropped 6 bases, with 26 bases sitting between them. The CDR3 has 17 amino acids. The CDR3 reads CASRGDSVKDPWDGYTF. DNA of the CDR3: TGTGCCAGCAGGGGAGACAGTGTCAAGGACCCTTGGGATGGCTACACCTTC.

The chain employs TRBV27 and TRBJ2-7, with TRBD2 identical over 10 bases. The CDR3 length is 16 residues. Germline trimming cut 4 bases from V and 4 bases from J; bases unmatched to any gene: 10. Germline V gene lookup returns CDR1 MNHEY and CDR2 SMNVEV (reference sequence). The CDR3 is CASSSIAGGRLYEQYF. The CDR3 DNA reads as TGTGCCAGCAGTTCGATAGCGGGGGGCCGTCTATACGAGCAGTACTTC.

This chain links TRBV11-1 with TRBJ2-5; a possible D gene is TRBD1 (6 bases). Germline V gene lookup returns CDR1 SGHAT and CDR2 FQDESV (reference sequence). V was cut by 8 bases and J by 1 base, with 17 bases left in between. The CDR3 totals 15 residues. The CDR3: CASLLDTGLQETQYF. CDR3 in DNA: TGTGCCAGCTTACTCGACACAGGGCTCCAAGAGACCCAGTACTTC. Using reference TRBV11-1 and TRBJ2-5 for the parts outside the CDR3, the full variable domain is EAEVAQSPRYKITEKSQAVAFWCDPISGHATLYWYRQILGQGPELLVQFQDESVVDDSQLPKDRFSAERLKGVDSTLKIQPAELGDSAMYLCASLLDTGLQETQYFGPGTRLLVL.

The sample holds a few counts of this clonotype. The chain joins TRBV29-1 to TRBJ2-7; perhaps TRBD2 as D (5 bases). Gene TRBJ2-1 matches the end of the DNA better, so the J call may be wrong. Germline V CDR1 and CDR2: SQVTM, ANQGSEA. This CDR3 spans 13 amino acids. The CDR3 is CSVPDYPYNEQFF. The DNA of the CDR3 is TGCAGCGTCCCCGACTATCCGTACAATGAGCAGTTCTTC.

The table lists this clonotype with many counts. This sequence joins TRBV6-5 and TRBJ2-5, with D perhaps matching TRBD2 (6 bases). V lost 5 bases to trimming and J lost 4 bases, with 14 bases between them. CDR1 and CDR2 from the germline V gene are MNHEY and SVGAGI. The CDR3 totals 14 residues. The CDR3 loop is CASSPDGGSETQYF. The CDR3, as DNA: TGTGCCAGCAGTCCCGATGGGGGGTCAGAGACCCAGTACTTC.

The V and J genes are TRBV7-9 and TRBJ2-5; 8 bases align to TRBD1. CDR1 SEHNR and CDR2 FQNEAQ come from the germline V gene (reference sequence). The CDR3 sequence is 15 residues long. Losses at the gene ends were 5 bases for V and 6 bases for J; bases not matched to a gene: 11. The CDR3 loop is CASSNPRTGRQTQYF. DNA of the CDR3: TGTGCCAGCAGCAACCCCCGGACAGGGCGGCAGACCCAGTACTTC.

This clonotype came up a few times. The DNA of the CDR3 is TGCGCCAGCAGCCCGTTGCAATCTGGGGCCAACGTCCTGACTTTC. Translation: CASSPLQSGANVLTF. The chain uses TRBV5-1 and TRBJ2-6; D gene ambiguous. V was shortened by 4 bases and J by 1 base, with 9 bases between the two germline ends. The CDR3 has 15 residues. CDR1 and CDR2 from the germline V gene are SGHRS and YFSETQ.

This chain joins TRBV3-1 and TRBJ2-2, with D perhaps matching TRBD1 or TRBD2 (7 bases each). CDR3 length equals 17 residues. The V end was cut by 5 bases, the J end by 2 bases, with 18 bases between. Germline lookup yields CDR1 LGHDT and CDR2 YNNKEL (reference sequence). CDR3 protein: CASSRDREGYNTGELFF. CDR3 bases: TGTGCCAGCAGCAGAGACAGGGAGGGATATAACACCGGGGAGCTGTTTTTT.

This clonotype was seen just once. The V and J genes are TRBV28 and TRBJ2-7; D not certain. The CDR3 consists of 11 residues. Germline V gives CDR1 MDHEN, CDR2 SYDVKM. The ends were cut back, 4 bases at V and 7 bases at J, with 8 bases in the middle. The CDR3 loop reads CASSYQVEQYF. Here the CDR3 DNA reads TGTGCCAGCAGTTATCAGGTAGAGCAGTACTTC.

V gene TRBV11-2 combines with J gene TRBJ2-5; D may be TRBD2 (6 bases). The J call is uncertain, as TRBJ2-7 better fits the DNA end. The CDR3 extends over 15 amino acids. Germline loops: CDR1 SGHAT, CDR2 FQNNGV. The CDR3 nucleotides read TGTGCCAGCAGCTTAGATCGGGGGTTTATCTACGAGCAGTACTTC. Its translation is CASSLDRGFIYEQYF.

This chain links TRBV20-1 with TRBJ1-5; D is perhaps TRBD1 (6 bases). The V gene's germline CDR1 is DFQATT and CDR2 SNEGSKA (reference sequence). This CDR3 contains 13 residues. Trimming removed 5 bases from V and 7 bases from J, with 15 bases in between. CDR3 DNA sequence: TGCAGTGCTGGCCGGGACATAGGACAGCCCCAGCATTTT. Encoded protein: CSAGRDIGQPQHF.

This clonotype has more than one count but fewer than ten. The CDR3 nucleotides read TGCAGTGCCCTAGAAGGAGGGGGAGATACTAGCACAGATACGCAGTATTTT. It yields the protein CSALEGGGDTSTDTQYF. The gene calls are TRBV20-1 and TRBJ2-3; TRBD1 or TRBD2 may be the D gene (6 bases each). This CDR3 is built from 17 residues. V dropped 6 bases and J dropped 0 bases, with 22 bases sitting between them. Germline V CDR1 and CDR2: DFQATT, SNEGSKA (reference sequence).

DNA of the CDR3: TGCGCCAGCAGCCAGGAGGGACTAGCGGGAGAAGAGACCCAGTACTTC. It yields the protein CASSQEGLAGEETQYF. The V gene is TRBV4-1, the J gene TRBJ2-5; 14 bases line up with TRBD2. The CDR3 runs 16 residues. The V gene's germline CDR1 is MGHRA and CDR2 YSYEKL. Trimming cost V 3 bases and J 3 bases; bases outside gene matches: 3.

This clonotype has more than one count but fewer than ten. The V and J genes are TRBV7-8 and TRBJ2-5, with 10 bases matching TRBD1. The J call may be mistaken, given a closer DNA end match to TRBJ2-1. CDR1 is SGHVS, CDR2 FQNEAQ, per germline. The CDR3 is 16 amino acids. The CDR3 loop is CASSHRTGQGKDEQFF. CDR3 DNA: TGTGCCAGCAGCCATAGGACGGGACAGGGGAAGGATGAGCAGTTCTTC.

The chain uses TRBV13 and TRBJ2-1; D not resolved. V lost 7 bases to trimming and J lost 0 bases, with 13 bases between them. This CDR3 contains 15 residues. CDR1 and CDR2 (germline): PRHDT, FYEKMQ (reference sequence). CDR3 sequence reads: CASKVRASSYNEQFF. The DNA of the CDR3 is TGTGCCAGCAAAGTCCGGGCGAGCTCCTACAATGAGCAGTTCTTC.

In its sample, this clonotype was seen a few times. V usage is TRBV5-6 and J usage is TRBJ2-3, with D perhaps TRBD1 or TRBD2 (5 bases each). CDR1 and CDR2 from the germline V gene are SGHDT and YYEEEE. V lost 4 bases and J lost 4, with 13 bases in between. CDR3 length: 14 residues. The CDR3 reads CASSPGPEADTQYF. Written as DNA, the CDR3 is TGTGCCAGCAGCCCGGGGCCCGAGGCAGATACGCAGTATTTT.

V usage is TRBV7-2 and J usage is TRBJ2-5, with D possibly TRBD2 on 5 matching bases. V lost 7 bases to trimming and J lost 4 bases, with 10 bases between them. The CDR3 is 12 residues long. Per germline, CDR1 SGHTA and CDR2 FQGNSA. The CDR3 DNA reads TGTGCCAGCATTGACCGGGGAGAGACCCAGTACTTC. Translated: CASIDRGETQYF.

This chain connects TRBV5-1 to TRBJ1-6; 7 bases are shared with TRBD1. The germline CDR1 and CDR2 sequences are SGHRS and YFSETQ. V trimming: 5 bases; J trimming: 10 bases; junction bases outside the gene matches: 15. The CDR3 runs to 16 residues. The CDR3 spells CASSPTGDKLQSPLHF. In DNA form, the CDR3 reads TGCGCCAGCAGTCCAACAGGGGACAAGTTGCAGTCACCCCTCCACTTT.

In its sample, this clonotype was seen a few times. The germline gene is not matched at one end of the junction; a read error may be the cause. CDR3 residues: CASTKQGALIISF. For the CDR3, the DNA is TGTGCCAGCACCAAACAGGGGGCTTTGATTATCTCCTTC. The chain couples TRBV6-2 or TRBV6-3 to TRBJ1-2; 9 nucleotides match TRBD1. The CDR3 spans 13 residues. Germline assignment: CDR1 MNHEY and CDR2 SVGEGT.

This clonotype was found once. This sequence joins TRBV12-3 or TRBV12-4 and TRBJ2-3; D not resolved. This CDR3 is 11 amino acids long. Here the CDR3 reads CTISYKDTQYF. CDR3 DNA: TGTACCATCTCCTACAAAGATACGCAGTATTTT.